These T cell receptor beta chains were read from a single sample in a study of blood T cells in healthy people across ages. TCRdb re-called the 5' RACE reads through MiXCR, storing one row per CDR3 protein. The sample has about a million distinct CDR3 sequences, 35% to 40% seen once. Sequenced input: blood. The receptors were gathered from a man in his late teens or twenties in good health. Each CDR3 is given with its conserved first and last residue. The order of the fields is CDR3 DNA, CDR3 protein, D gene, J gene, clone size, V gene. The D gene is left open where the match is weak. For some rows the clone size is stated as once, few or many, or as a class when expanded; others skip it.

TGTGCCTGCCGTCCGTCGGGGGAAAGCAATCAGCCCCAGCATTTT CACRPSGESNQPQHF NA TRBJ1-5 NA TRBV6-6
TGTGCCAGCAGTTATCGGGGTATTGGCACTGAAGCTTTCTTT CASSYRGIGTEAFF NA TRBJ1-1 NA TRBV6-5
TGTGCCAGCAGCAAATCGGCCAGGGCCCCCTATGGCTACACCTTC CASSKSARAPYGYTF NA TRBJ1-2 NA TRBV21-1
TGTGCCAGCAGCTTAGGAGGGACGGATTATAATTCACCCCTCCACTTT CASSLGGTDYNSPLHF NA TRBJ1-6 few TRBV7-9
TGTGCCAGTGTAGCGGTGAACACCGGGGAGCTGTTTTTT CASVAVNTGELFF NA TRBJ2-2 few TRBV6-5
TGTGCCAGCAGCCCGGCGGCGGGAGTAGCCTACAATGAGCAGTTCTTC CASSPAAGVAYNEQFF TRBD2 TRBJ2-1 NA TRBV14
TGTGCCAGCAGCCTCTTGGGACAGGTATTGGCTGGCTACACCTTC CASSLLGQVLAGYTF TRBD1 TRBJ1-2 NA TRBV14
TGTGCCAGCAGCTCCATTCGGGCTTACAATGAGCAGTTCTTC CASSSIRAYNEQFF NA TRBJ2-1 NA TRBV11-2
TGTGCCAGCAGCTTAGTACTGGCCTACAATGAGCAGTTCTTC CASSLVLAYNEQFF NA TRBJ2-1 NA TRBV7-9
TGCAGTGCTATAACCGGGACTAGCGATAATGAGCAGTTCTTC CSAITGTSDNEQFF TRBD2 TRBJ2-1 few TRBV20-1
TGTGCCAGCAGCTGGGGACGGCTGAATTCACCCCTCCACTTT CASSWGRLNSPLHF NA TRBJ1-6 NA TRBV12-3/TRBV12-4
TGCGCCAGCAGCCCCACGGGGAGGGGGTATTATGGCTACACCTTC CASSPTGRGYYGYTF NA TRBJ1-2 few TRBV4-1
TGCAGTGTTAGGGGGGAAGCTAATGAAAAACTGTTTTTT CSVRGEANEKLFF NA TRBJ1-4 NA TRBV20-1
TGTGCCAGCAGCCCGTCAAGGGGGACCCGCACAGATACGCAGTATTTT CASSPSRGTRTDTQYF NA TRBJ2-3 NA TRBV5-5
TGTGCCAGCAGCACTAGCGGGGGGCCCCCAGATACGCAGTATTTT CASSTSGGPPDTQYF TRBD2 TRBJ2-3 NA TRBV11-1
TGCGCCAGCAGCCAAGCGCTAGCTATGCCAGATACGCAGTATTTT CASSQALAMPDTQYF NA TRBJ2-3 few TRBV4-3
TGTGCCAGCACGGTTAGCGGGGCTCCCAATGAGCAGTACTTC CASTVSGAPNEQYF TRBD2 TRBJ2-5 NA TRBV12-3/TRBV12-4
TGTGCCAGCCAGCTACAGGGAGAATGGACTAATGAAAAACTGTTTTTT CASQLQGEWTNEKLFF NA TRBJ1-4 NA TRBV6-4
TGTGCCTGGAGTGTAAGGGGGGCCACAGATACGCAGTATTTT CAWSVRGATDTQYF NA TRBJ2-3 NA TRBV30
TGCGCCAGCAGCCACAAATCATCTCCTGGGAGCAGGGGGCAACGCTATGGCTACACCTTC CASSHKSSPGSRGQRYGYTF TRBD1 TRBJ1-2 few TRBV4-3
TGCAGTGCTAGCTCCGGGACTAGCGGGGGATCTCACAATGAGCAGTTCTTC CSASSGTSGGSHNEQFF TRBD2 TRBJ2-1 NA TRBV20-1
TGTGCCAGCAGCCAAGAGGGACCTGGGGCAGATACGCAGTATTTT CASSQEGPGADTQYF NA TRBJ2-3 NA TRBV4-2
TGTGCCAGCAGCTCGGACCGTCCCGGGGAGCTGTTTTTT CASSSDRPGELFF NA TRBJ2-2 few TRBV7-2
TGTGCCAGCGGCTGGGGGGGTCTTCTAACTGAAGCTTTCTTT CASGWGGLLTEAFF NA TRBJ1-1 few TRBV7-2
TGCGCCAGCAGCCAAGTGACAGCGTTGAACTATGGCTACACCTTC CASSQVTALNYGYTF NA TRBJ1-2 few TRBV4-1
TGCAGTGTCGACGGTGGGGGGCCCCAGCATTTT CSVDGGGPQHF NA TRBJ1-5 few TRBV20-1
TGTGCCAGCAGCCCTTTACAGGGGGACTCTGGGGCCAACGTCCTGACTTTC CASSPLQGDSGANVLTF TRBD1 TRBJ2-6 few TRBV14
TGTGCCAGCAGTGTAACGAGTACCTACGAGCAGTACTTC CASSVTSTYEQYF NA TRBJ2-7 NA TRBV12-3/TRBV12-4
TGTGCCAGCAGCCCTTCCCCACCGATCTACGAGCAGTACTTC CASSPSPPIYEQYF NA TRBJ2-7 few TRBV6-2/TRBV6-3
TGTGCCAGCAGCTTAGTCAGGCAGCCCAATGAGCAGTTCTTC CASSLVRQPNEQFF NA TRBJ2-1 NA TRBV11-2
TGTGCCAGCAGCGCCCGGGTGAGTGGTGAAGCTTTCTTT CASSARVSGEAFF NA TRBJ1-1 NA TRBV7-2
TGTGCCTGGAGTGTAACCGGTGGGGGCACAGATACGCAGTATTTT CAWSVTGGGTDTQYF NA TRBJ2-3 few TRBV30
TGTGCCAGCAGCAAAGGAAGGGACAGGGGTTGCTACACCTTC CASSKGRDRGCYTF NA TRBJ1-2 NA TRBV21-1
TGCGCCAGCAGCCAAGATCTCTGGACAGGGGAAGCTTTCTTT CASSQDLWTGEAFF TRBD1 TRBJ1-1 NA TRBV4-3
TGCGCCAGCAGCCAAGACGCCAGGGGGCGATTTGATGAGCAGTTCTTC CASSQDARGRFDEQFF TRBD1 TRBJ2-1 many TRBV4-3
TGTGCCAGCAGTACCCACTCAGGGGGCCCCAACACCGGGGAGCTGTTTTTT CASSTHSGGPNTGELFF TRBD1 TRBJ2-2 once TRBV28
TGTGCCATCAGTGGGGTGGTAAGCGGGGAGCAGTTCTTC CAISGVVSGEQFF NA TRBJ2-1 NA TRBV10-3
TGTGCCAGCAGCGTAGGGGACACGAACACTGAAGCTTTCTTT CASSVGDTNTEAFF NA TRBJ1-1 NA TRBV9
TGCAGCGTTCAGGGGGTTAATGGCTACACCTTC CSVQGVNGYTF TRBD1 TRBJ1-2 NA TRBV29-1
TGTGCCAGCAGCGGATACACCTTC CASSGYTF NA TRBJ1-2 many TRBV21-1
TGCAGCGCCCGGAGAGGGGATCAAAACATTCAGTACTTC CSARRGDQNIQYF NA TRBJ2-4 many TRBV29-1